A single sample is the source of the 29 T cell receptor beta chains below, sequenced in a study of cytomegalovirus exposure and HLA in healthy donors. The primer mix had 60 Vbeta and 13 Jbeta primers. Only in-frame clones appear in the TCRdb table, and some are missing; sequencing was by immunoSEQ multiplex PCR. Of about 98,000 clones listed, roughly 76% are singletons. The source material was PBMCs. These receptors were taken from a female donor in good health and CMV-seronegative.

The chain joins TRBV27 to TRBJ2-7, with D possibly matching TRBD2 (5 bases). The ends were cut back, 0 bases at V and 2 bases at J, with 14 bases in the middle. The germline V gene encodes CDR1 MNHEY and CDR2 SMNVEV (reference sequence). The CDR3 runs 16 residues. The CDR3 sequence is CASSLSGGGTTYEQYF. The CDR3 DNA follows: TGTGCCAGCAGTTTATCGGGCGGAGGTACCACCTACGAGCAGTACTTC.

This chain connects TRBV30 to TRBJ2-4; TRBD2 agrees at 7 bases. Germline V gene sequence: CDR1 GTSNPN, CDR2 SVGIG (reference sequence). The CDR3 has 14 amino acids. Trimming at V came to 7 bases and at J to 4 bases, leaving 10 bases not matched to a gene. The CDR3 loop is CAYREAFRKNIQYF. The DNA for the CDR3 is TGTGCCTACCGGGAGGCGTTTAGAAAAAACATTCAGTACTTC.

This rearrangement joins TRBV6-6 to TRBJ2-7, with D maybe TRBD1 (6 bases). Trimming took 8 bases from V and 3 from J, leaving 17 bases between them. This CDR3 comprises 14 residues. Per the germline V gene, CDR1 is MNHNY and CDR2 is SVGAGI (reference sequence). CDR3 loop: CASREQGALYEQYF. DNA for the CDR3: TGTGCCAGCCGAGAACAGGGTGCGCTCTACGAGCAGTACTTC.

This sequence joins TRBV9 and TRBJ2-2; D is perhaps TRBD2 (5 bases). The V end lost 0 bases, the J end lost 4 bases, and 10 bases lay between the germline ends. Germline CDR1 and CDR2: SGDLS and YYNGEE. This CDR3 has 15 amino acids. The CDR3 nucleotides are TGTGCCAGCAGCGTAGAAGGGAGTAGCACCGGGGAGCTGTTTTTT. Protein sequence: CASSVEGSSTGELFF. The variable domain in full, completed from reference TRBV9 and TRBJ2-2, reads DSGVTQTPKHLITATGQRVTLRCSPRSGDLSVYWYQQSLDQGLQFLIQYYNGEERAKGNILERFSAQQFPDLHSELNLSSLELGDSALYFCASSVEGSSTGELFFGEGSRLTVL.

CDR3 nucleotide sequence: TGCGCCAGCAGCGGCTCGACTAGTCGAGAGACCCAGTACTTC. It yields the protein CASSGSTSRETQYF. The chain carries TRBV5-1 and TRBJ2-5; D might be TRBD2 (6 bases). With 4 bases removed from V and 4 bases from J, the gap between germline ends came to 14 bases. Germline lookup yields CDR1 SGHRS and CDR2 YFSETQ. The CDR3 runs 14 residues. The full variable domain, completed using reference TRBV5-1 and TRBJ2-5, is KAGVTQTPRYLIKTRGQQVTLSCSPISGHRSVSWYQQTPGQGLQFLFEYFSETQRNKGNFPGRFSGRQFSNSRSEMNVSTLELGDSALYLCASSGSTSRETQYFGPGTRLLVL.

The chain couples TRBV13 to TRBJ1-2; D is possibly TRBD1 (5 bases). Trimming took 5 bases from V and 1 from J, leaving 14 bases between them. CDR3 size: 15 residues. Germline CDR1 PRHDT, CDR2 FYEKMQ (reference sequence). The CDR3 loop is CASSPGGKFNYGYTF. The CDR3 bases are TGTGCCAGCAGCCCGGGGGGGAAGTTTAACTATGGCTACACCTTC.

Notes on this clone: Sequence at one end of the junction differs from germline and may be a read error. The genes are TRBV7-7 and TRBJ1-2; 9 bases agree with TRBD1. Germline CDR1 SSHAT, CDR2 FNYEAQ (reference sequence). The CDR3 extends over 18 amino acids. The CDR3 DNA reads as TGTGCTAGCAGCTTGGGGGGGCGGGACAGGGTTTCTAACTATGGCTACACCTTC. Protein: CASSLGGRDRVSNYGYTF.

The V call is TRBV5-1, the J call TRBJ1-4; D is unresolved. The V end was cut by 1 base, the J end by 5 bases, with 9 bases between. Per germline, CDR1 SGHRS and CDR2 YFSETQ. This CDR3 contains 14 residues. CDR3 DNA: TGCGCCAGCAGCTTGAGAGGGCCCAATGAAAAACTGTTTTTT. As protein: CASSLRGPNEKLFF.

The gene calls are TRBV5-6 and TRBJ2-5, with 14 bases lining up with TRBD2. V gave up 5 bases and J gave up 7 bases; unmatched junction bases: 7. The CDR3 is 15 amino acids. Germline CDR1 is SGHDT and CDR2 is YYEEEE. CDR3 protein: CASRLGLAGVGTQYF. CDR3 coding DNA: TGTGCCAGCAGGCTGGGACTAGCGGGAGTGGGGACCCAGTACTTC.

The chain carries TRBV30 and TRBJ1-6; D possibly corresponds to TRBD1 (6 bases). The CDR3 is 15 amino acids. V was shortened by 2 bases and J by 7 bases, with 15 bases between the two germline ends. Germline CDR1 and CDR2: GTSNPN and SVGIG (reference sequence). CDR3 sequence reads: CAWSPQDRYNSPLHF. As DNA, the CDR3 is TGTGCCTGGAGTCCCCAGGACAGATACAATTCACCCCTCCACTTT.

The chain links TRBV7-6 to TRBJ1-4; 7 positions agree with TRBD1. CDR3 size: 16 residues. CDR1 and CDR2 (germline): SGHVS, FNYEAQ. After removal of 2 bases from V and 6 bases from J, the junction contained 9 bases not matched to a gene. The CDR3 sequence: CASSLKIAGGDEKLFF. The CDR3 DNA reads TGTGCCAGCAGCTTAAAAATCGCAGGGGGAGATGAAAAACTGTTTTTT.

J is TRBJ2-5 and V is TRBV10-3; 9 bases align to TRBD1. Germline-derived CDR1 and CDR2 are ENHRY and SYGVKD. The CDR3 is 15 amino acids. J was trimmed by 7 bases and V by 4 bases; bases with no gene match: 10. DNA of the CDR3: TGTGCCATCAGTGGGGGGACAGGGCGTACGGCGACCCAGTACTTC. Translated, it gives CAISGGTGRTATQYF.

The chain links TRBV6-1 to TRBJ1-5; 9 positions match TRBD1. The CDR3 covers 15 residues. CDR1 MNHNS and CDR2 SASEGT come from the germline V gene. The V segment lost 7 bases and the J segment 8 bases; nucleotides outside the gene matches: 12. The CDR3 protein is CASTSGDRAYEPQHF. The CDR3 nucleotides are TGTGCCAGCACCTCGGGGGACAGGGCTTATGAGCCCCAGCATTTT.

The V call is TRBV5-8, the J call TRBJ2-2, with TRBD1 matching over 8 bases. Germline V gene sequence: CDR1 SGHTS, CDR2 YDEGEE. With 3 bases clipped from V and 6 bases from J, the junction kept 4 bases outside the gene matches. The CDR3 consists of 14 residues. CDR3 sequence (DNA): TGTGCCAGCAGCTGGGGGACAGGTCCCGGGGAGCTGTTTTTT. Residues: CASSWGTGPGELFF.

Note on this clone: The germline gene is not matched at one end of the junction; a read error may be the cause. Other DNA sequences in the sample encode the same CDR3. This chain joins TRBV19 and TRBJ1-5, with TRBD1 identical over 7 bases. The V gene's germline CDR1 is LNHDA and CDR2 SQIVND (reference sequence). The CDR3 totals 17 residues. CDR3 residues: CASSIGPPQGTNQPQHF. The CDR3 DNA sequence: TGCGCCAGTAGTATAGGGCCTCCACAGGGGACCAATCAGCCCCAGCATTTT.

CDR3 sequence reads: CASSKTGVLYGYTF. In DNA, the CDR3 is TGTGCCAGCAGTAAGACAGGGGTTTTATATGGCTACACCTTC. V and J are TRBV5-6 and TRBJ1-2, with TRBD1 matching over 8 bases. Germline V gene lookup returns CDR1 SGHDT and CDR2 YYEEEE. The ends lost 5 bases at V and 5 bases at J; junction bases unmatched: 8. The length of the CDR3 is 14 residues.

The gene calls are TRBV5-1 and TRBJ1-3; no reliable D call. This CDR3 comprises 15 residues. The V and J ends lost 6 bases and 0 bases respectively, with 13 bases between them. The germline CDR1 and CDR2 sequences are SGHRS and YFSETQ. The CDR3 nucleotides read TGCGCCAGCAAGGTCGGCGGGAGCTCTGGAAACACCATATATTTT. As protein: CASKVGGSSGNTIYF.

The gene calls are TRBV19 and TRBJ2-7; possibly TRBD1 for D (6 bases). In germline, CDR1 is LNHDA, CDR2 SQIVND (reference sequence). Trimming left V 6 bases short and J 3 bases short, with 12 bases between. This CDR3 spans 13 amino acids. As DNA, the CDR3 is TGTGCCAGTAGCAGGGGACCGAGCTACGAGCAGTACTTC. This encodes CASSRGPSYEQYF.

The chain has TRBV2 and TRBJ1-4; D call uncertain. Trimming removed 9 bases from V and 10 bases from J, with 9 bases in between. This CDR3 spans 10 amino acids. Germline values: CDR1 SNHLY, CDR2 FYNNEI. The CDR3 loop is CASRSRKLFF. The DNA for the CDR3 is TGTGCCAGTAGGAGCAGAAAACTGTTTTTT.

The CDR3 nucleotides read TGTGCCAGCAGCTTGGGCTCACAAGAGACCCAGTACTTC. It encodes CASSLGSQETQYF. The chain combines TRBV7-2 with TRBJ2-5, with no clear D. Germline-derived CDR1 and CDR2 are SGHTA and FQGNSA. CDR3 length: 13 residues. V gave up 3 bases and J gave up 2 bases, with 7 bases separating them.

The V gene is TRBV4-3, the J gene TRBJ1-4; the D is unclear. V dropped 0 bases and J dropped 8 bases, with 16 bases sitting between them. Germline V lookup: CDR1 LGHNA, CDR2 YSLEER. There are 16 residues in the CDR3. The CDR3 bases are TGCGCCAGCAGCCAAGATTGGGGTCCCCGAGGGGAAAAACTGTTTTTT. Amino acid sequence: CASSQDWGPRGEKLFF.

The chain joins TRBV9 to TRBJ2-5, with D possibly being TRBD2 (5 bases). The CDR3 covers 15 residues. Trimming removed 0 bases at V and 2 bases at J, with 11 bases between. The germline V gene encodes CDR1 SGDLS and CDR2 YYNGEE. CDR3 sequence: CASSVAGVGQETQYF. The CDR3 DNA sequence: TGTGCCAGCAGCGTAGCCGGGGTCGGGCAAGAGACCCAGTACTTC.

This chain uses TRBV2 with TRBJ1-1, with D maybe TRBD1 (5 bases). Germline V gene sequence: CDR1 SNHLY, CDR2 FYNNEI. The CDR3 contains 13 residues. V shed 7 bases and J shed 3 bases, with 12 bases lying between them. The CDR3 DNA is TGTGCCAGCATTTGGGGCAGGGACACTGAAGCTTTCTTT. Protein sequence: CASIWGRDTEAFF.

The rearrangement joins TRBV6-5 to TRBJ2-5; TRBD1 aligns across 8 bases. The DNA end is more similar to TRBJ2-7, so the J call may be wrong. The germline gives CDR1 MNHEY, CDR2 SVGAGI. The CDR3 sequence is 14 residues long. CDR3 bases: TGTGCCAGCAGTGGACAGGGCCATCTTAACGAGCAGTACTTC. Its protein is CASSGQGHLNEQYF.

This clone was detected only a few times. The chain recombines TRBV6-5 with TRBJ2-7; TRBD2 agrees at 7 bases. The junction had 7 bases not matched to a gene; V was cut back by 2 bases and J by 6 bases. Germline V gives CDR1 MNHEY, CDR2 SVGAGI. CDR3 length equals 14 residues. CDR3 in DNA: TGTGCCAGCAGTTACGGGAGGGGCAAGTTCGAGCAGTACTTC. Protein sequence: CASSYGRGKFEQYF.

CDR3 amino acids: CASSYSTAADTEAFF. DNA for the CDR3: TGTGCCAGCAGTTACTCGACTGCAGCGGACACTGAAGCTTTCTTT. The chain couples TRBV6-5 to TRBJ1-1, with no clear D. Trimming removed 0 bases at V and 3 bases at J, with 11 bases between. Germline values: CDR1 MNHEY, CDR2 SVGAGI. The CDR3 spans 15 residues.

The chain joins TRBV19 to TRBJ2-3, with TRBD1 matching 8 bases. The CDR3 consists of 14 residues. CDR1 is LNHDA, CDR2 SQIVND, per germline (reference sequence). Germline trimming cut 3 bases from V and 6 bases from J; bases unmatched to any gene: 5. As DNA, the CDR3 is TGTGCCAGTAGTATGGCAGGGGGCTTGGATACGCAGTATTTT. This gives the protein CASSMAGGLDTQYF.

In this sample, this clone turned up a few times. V and J are TRBV5-1 and TRBJ2-5, with 7 bases fitting TRBD1. The CDR3 has 15 residues. The trim removed 0 bases at V and 2 bases at J, leaving 4 bases unmatched. The germline V gene has CDR1 SGHRS and CDR2 YFSETQ. The CDR3 region is CASSLADRAQETQYF. For the CDR3, the DNA is TGCGCCAGCAGCTTGGCCGACAGGGCTCAAGAGACCCAGTACTTC.

J is TRBJ1-1 and V is TRBV5-6; 7 bases line up with TRBD1. Trimming at V came to 3 bases and at J to 5 bases, leaving 4 bases not matched to a gene. The germline CDR1 and CDR2 sequences are SGHDT and YYEEEE. CDR3 size: 13 residues. The CDR3 DNA follows: TGTGCCAGCAGCTATACAGGGGTTACTGAAGCTTTCTTT. Amino acids: CASSYTGVTEAFF.